The present T cell receptor beta chain was sequenced within a study of cytomegalovirus exposure and HLA in healthy donors. This CDR3 is 18 amino acids long. CDR1 and CDR2 from the germline V gene are SGHRS and YFSETQ. V was pared by 4 bases and J by 7 bases, with 20 bases of the junction left unmatched. Method: immunoSEQ multiplex PCR; TCRdb's copy keeps in-frame clones and lacks some. The sample comprises fewer than 250,000 clones, around four fifths of which are singletons, and around 5.6% rests with the top ten. V and J are TRBV5-1 and TRBJ2-3; 8 bases align to TRBD2. This sequence was found in a woman between 18 and 29 years old in good health and CMV-seronegative. The specimen was PBMCs. CDR3 protein: CASSQVQAGANLDYTQYF. The CDR3 DNA reads as TGCGCCAGCAGCCAAGTCCAAGCGGGAGCGAACTTGGATTATACGCAGTATTTT.